The 9 T cell receptor beta chains below all came from one sample that was sequenced in a study of blood T cell repertoires in COVID-19. Profiling relied on immunoSEQ multiplex PCR, and the TCRdb table lists in-frame clones only, not all of them. The table shows about 140,000 clones, with approximately 78% occurring only once. Input material: peripheral blood. These receptor sequences come from a woman over 75 with acute or convalescent COVID-19.

V and J are TRBV29-1 and TRBJ2-7; perhaps TRBD1 as D (9 bases). CDR3 length: 14 residues. The germline gives CDR1 SQVTM, CDR2 ANQGSEA. The V end lost 7 bases, the J end lost 7 bases, and 23 bases lay between the germline ends. The CDR3 sequence is CSAGGGQGSGEQYF. The CDR3 DNA reads TGCAGCGCCGGGGGGGGACAGGGAAGTGGAGAGCAGTACTTC.

V and J are TRBV5-6 and TRBJ2-3; D is perhaps TRBD1 (5 bases). Trimming shortened V by 3 bases and J by 1 base, and 21 bases separated the two germline ends. CDR1 is SGHDT, CDR2 YYEEEE, per germline. The CDR3 totals 18 residues. The CDR3 loop reads CASSSWYAGSGRTDTQYF. The CDR3 DNA follows: TGTGCCAGCAGCTCGTGGTACGCAGGGTCAGGGCGCACAGATACGCAGTATTTT.

The chain employs TRBV7-2 and TRBJ2-5; D possibly corresponds to TRBD2 (5 bases). The V end lost 1 base, the J end lost 12 bases, and 18 bases lay between the germline ends. Germline V CDR1 and CDR2: SGHTA, FQGNSA. This CDR3 comprises 14 residues. The CDR3, as DNA: TGTGCCAGCAGCTTAGGGGTCGCGGAGGTCCTCAAGTACTTC. Residues: CASSLGVAEVLKYF.

This rearrangement joins TRBV27 to TRBJ1-1; no clear D. Germline CDR1 MNHEY, CDR2 SMNVEV (reference sequence). V gave up 8 bases and J gave up 1 base, with 11 bases separating them. The CDR3 length is 13 residues. CDR3 protein: CASRGWGNTEAFF. The DNA of the CDR3 is TGTGCCAGCCGGGGATGGGGGAACACTGAAGCTTTCTTT.

V and J are TRBV28 and TRBJ2-7; tentatively, D is TRBD1 (6 bases). V lost 3 bases and J 1 base, leaving 7 bases between the germline ends. The CDR3 runs 13 residues. Germline V lookup: CDR1 MDHEN, CDR2 SYDVKM. For the CDR3, the DNA is TGTGCCAGCAGTTTTCAGGGGTCCTACGAGCAGTACTTC. Translated: CASSFQGSYEQYF.

The chain joins TRBV10-3 to TRBJ2-3; 11 bases map to TRBD2. The CDR3 consists of 15 residues. V was clipped by 6 bases and J by 2 bases; unmatched bases: 4. Germline V gene data show CDR1 as ENHRY and CDR2 as SYGVKD. The CDR3 nucleotides are TGTGCCATCAGAGGTAGCGGGAGGGACACAGATACGCAGTATTTT. Translation: CAIRGSGRDTDTQYF.

This sequence joins TRBV27 and TRBJ2-3, with 8 nucleotides matching TRBD2. Germline trimming cut 2 bases from V and 3 bases from J; bases unmatched to any gene: 1. This CDR3 spans 14 amino acids. Germline loops: CDR1 MNHEY, CDR2 SMNVEV (reference sequence). The DNA of the CDR3 is TGTGCCAGCAGTTTACGGGGGGGGACAGATACGCAGTATTTT. The encoded protein is CASSLRGGTDTQYF.

The CDR3 DNA reads TGCAGTGCTAGTGGGACAGGGAATCTATATGGCTACACCTTC. Amino acid sequence: CSASGTGNLYGYTF. The chain carries TRBV20-1 and TRBJ1-2; 9 bases are shared with TRBD1. Germline values: CDR1 DFQATT, CDR2 SNEGSKA (reference sequence). V gave up 3 bases and J gave up 5 bases; unmatched junction bases: 7. The CDR3 runs to 14 residues.

This sequence joins TRBV3-1 (or the pseudogene TRBV3-2) and TRBJ2-3; tentatively, D is TRBD1 (5 bases). Germline-derived CDR1 and CDR2 are LGHDT and YNNKEL (reference sequence). Deletions cut 0 bases from V and 2 bases from J, with 9 bases between. CDR3 size: 15 residues. CDR3 loop: CASSQDGADTDTQYF. The CDR3, as DNA: TGTGCCAGCAGCCAAGATGGGGCAGACACAGATACGCAGTATTTT.